A single T cell receptor (beta chain) is shown here with its context. Clones were sequenced by immunoSEQ multiplex PCR, and TCRdb holds only the in-frame ones, with some missing. The sample lists some 31,000 clones, approximately 86% occurring once. The treatment here: randomized to nivolumab then ipilimumab (arm A) or the reverse (arm B). Patients had received no earlier DNA-damaging chemotherapy. This record belongs to a study of sequential checkpoint blockade in melanoma. For the study at large: Randomization was 1:1 between first-line nivolumab→ipilimumab and ipilimumab→nivolumab.

The trim removed 2 bases at V and 4 bases at J, leaving 4 bases unmatched. This CDR3 has 15 amino acids. CDR1 MRHNA and CDR2 SNTAGT come from the germline V gene. The material sequenced was CD8+ T cells sorted from blood (inferred from file names), taken from a patient given nivolumab and ipilimumab in sequence. The genes are TRBV6-4 and TRBJ2-1; 8 bases are shared with TRBD2. This TCR derives from a human donor with melanoma. The CDR3 protein is CASSDTAGGYNEQFF. The CDR3 DNA sequence: TGTGCCAGCAGTGACACGGCGGGGGGTTACAATGAGCAGTTCTTC.